The next 2 T cell receptor beta chains were all read from a single sample in a study of radiotherapy plus CTLA-4 blockade in lung cancer. The assay was immunoSEQ multiplex PCR, and TCRdb's table has in-frame clones only and misses some. Here the sample spans fewer than 50,000 clones, 65% to 90% being singletons. Sequenced material: peripheral blood, taken from a patient treated with radiotherapy plus ipilimumab. These receptors originate from a human donor with non-small cell lung cancer whose response to radiotherapy plus ipilimumab could not be evaluated.

The CDR3 nucleotides read TGTGCCAGCAGCTCCTTTGGACTAGCGGTCCAAGAGACCCAGTACTTC. This sequence encodes CASSSFGLAVQETQYF. The chain links TRBV7-9 to TRBJ2-5; TRBD2 matches at 10 bases. The CDR3 runs 16 residues. With V trimmed by 4 bases and J by 1 base, 6 bases remained unmatched. From germline, CDR1 is SEHNR and CDR2 FQNEAQ (reference sequence).

V gene TRBV7-9 combines with J gene TRBJ2-5, with D possibly being TRBD1 (6 bases). The germline V and J ends were trimmed by 5 bases and 2 bases, with 18 bases remaining between them. The germline gives CDR1 SEHNR, CDR2 FQNEAQ (reference sequence). This CDR3 comprises 16 residues. The CDR3, as DNA: TGTGCCAGCAGCCTGACGACTCTAGGACAGCAAGAGACCCAGTACTTC. It specifies CASSLTTLGQQETQYF.